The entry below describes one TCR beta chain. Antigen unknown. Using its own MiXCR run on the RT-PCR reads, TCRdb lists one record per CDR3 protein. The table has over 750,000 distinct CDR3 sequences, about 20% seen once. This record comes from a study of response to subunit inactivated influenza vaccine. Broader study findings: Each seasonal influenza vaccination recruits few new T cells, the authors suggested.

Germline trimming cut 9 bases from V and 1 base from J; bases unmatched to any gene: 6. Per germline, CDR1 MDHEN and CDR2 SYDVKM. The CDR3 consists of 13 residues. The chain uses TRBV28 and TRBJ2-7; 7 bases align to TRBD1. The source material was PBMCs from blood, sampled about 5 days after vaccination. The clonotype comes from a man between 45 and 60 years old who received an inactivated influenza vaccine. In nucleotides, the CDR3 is TGTGCCAGTGAGACAGGGTTGTCCTACGAGCAGTACTTC. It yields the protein CASETGLSYEQYF.